The source of this T cell receptor beta chain is a study of T cells in Graves' hyperthyroidism and ophthalmopathy. Concerning this clonotype itself: As yet, its antigen is unknown.

Fresh peripheral blood, around 10 ml, yielded the PBMCs. Study observations and caveats: Appearing also in blood were most of the thyroid clonotypes expanded above 0.001.

This CDR3 has 14 amino acids. Trimming cost V 5 bases and J 2 bases, with 12 bases left between them. Germline V CDR1 and CDR2: SGHAT, FQNNGV. There were TCR beta CDR3 regions amplified from RNA transcripts. Primed by the HTBI set, a first-round RT-PCR was run on the TCR CDR3. One entry per CDR3 protein, called by TCRdb with MiXCR from the multiplex PCR reads. The data contain nearly 750,000 distinct CDR3 sequences, 35% of them singletons. The genes are TRBV11-2 and TRBJ2-5; possible D gene TRBD2, 5 bases. The sequence was collected from a woman aged 40 to 50 with Graves' hyperthyroidism. The material sequenced was blood. In DNA form, the CDR3 reads TGTGCCAGCAGCCAACTCGGACTTCAAGAGACCCAGTACTTC. Residues: CASSQLGLQETQYF.